Described below is a single TCR beta chain sequence and its context. What it binds is not known. The entry originates in a study of glioma-infiltrating T cells after dendritic cell vaccination. Whole-study results and caveats: Estimated pretreatment TIL content predicted outcome after dendritic cell vaccination.

TCRB CDR3 was amplified from 2 ug genomic DNA or less. Sequencing used immunoSEQ multiplex PCR; TCRdb keeps in-frame clones, though not all of them. The data show tens of thousands of clones, about 90% seen once. The CDR3 is 13 residues long. Trimming took 7 bases from V and 2 from J, leaving 12 bases between them. Germline V gene sequence: CDR1 MDHEN, CDR2 SYDVKM. The chain couples TRBV28 to TRBJ2-7, with D unclear. The sequenced sample was blood, obtained before dendritic cell vaccination. The source is a human donor with glioblastoma. The CDR3 reads CASTTPSAYEQYF. CDR3 DNA sequence: TGTGCCAGCACCACACCTAGTGCCTACGAGCAGTACTTC.